Listed below are T cell receptor beta chains from one sample, sequenced in a study of blood T cell repertoires in COVID-19. Sequencing was performed with immunoSEQ multiplex PCR; in TCRdb, only in-frame clones are kept and a portion is missing. The data hold 150,000 to 160,000 clones, with around 89% observed a single time. The specimen sequenced was peripheral blood. The source of these receptors is a woman in her forties with acute or convalescent COVID-19. Each CDR3 is given with its conserved first and last residue. Each record gives: clone size, V gene, D gene, J gene, CDR3 DNA, CDR3 protein. The D gene is left open where the match is weak. Rows give clone size only sometimes, using once, few, many, or a class for an expanded clone.

abundance: -; v_gene: TRBV25-1; d_gene: TRBD2; j_gene: TRBJ2-1; CDR3nt: TGTGCCAGCAGTGATCGAACTAGCGGGCGTTACAATGAGCAGTTCTTC; CDR3aa: CASSDRTSGRYNEQFF
abundance: -; v_gene: TRBV27; d_gene: TRBD1; j_gene: TRBJ2-7; CDR3nt: TGTGCCAGCAGTCCAGGGTCTCCGGGACAGGGGAGCTACGAGCAGTACTTC; CDR3aa: CASSPGSPGQGSYEQYF
abundance: -; v_gene: TRBV5-1; d_gene: TRBD1; j_gene: TRBJ2-5; CDR3nt: TGCGCCAGCAGCCGGGACAGCTTTCAAGAGACCCAGTACTTC; CDR3aa: CASSRDSFQETQYF
abundance: -; v_gene: TRBV5-6; d_gene: -; j_gene: TRBJ2-1; CDR3nt: TGTGCCAGCAGCTTGAGTCTGTTAGCCTACAATGAGCAGTTCTTC; CDR3aa: CASSLSLLAYNEQFF
abundance: -; v_gene: TRBV5-4; d_gene: -; j_gene: TRBJ2-7; CDR3nt: TGTGCCAGCAGCCCACGACAGGTACCCTACGAGCAGTACTTC; CDR3aa: CASSPRQVPYEQYF
abundance: once; v_gene: TRBV27; d_gene: TRBD1; j_gene: TRBJ1-1; CDR3nt: TGTGCCAGCAGTTTAGGGACAGGATGGTCGGCAATGAACACTGAAGCTTTCTTT; CDR3aa: CASSLGTGWSAMNTEAFF
abundance: few; v_gene: TRBV6-1; d_gene: TRBD1; j_gene: TRBJ1-1; CDR3nt: TGTGCCAGCAGTGTAACAGGGGAGTACACTGAAGCTTTCTTT; CDR3aa: CASSVTGEYTEAFF
abundance: -; v_gene: TRBV19; d_gene: TRBD1; j_gene: TRBJ1-3; CDR3nt: TGTGCCAGTAGTCCCGTGTTCGACAGGGGGGTTGGAAACACCATATATTTT; CDR3aa: CASSPVFDRGVGNTIYF
abundance: -; v_gene: TRBV7-8; d_gene: -; j_gene: TRBJ2-1; CDR3nt: TGTGCCAGCAGCCCCTTAGCGGAAGAGCAGTTCTTC; CDR3aa: CASSPLAEEQFF
abundance: -; v_gene: TRBV2; d_gene: -; j_gene: TRBJ2-2; CDR3nt: TGTGCCAGCAGTTTAGAGGGAGGCACCGGGGAGCTGTTTTTT; CDR3aa: CASSLEGGTGELFF
abundance: -; v_gene: TRBV7-9; d_gene: TRBD2; j_gene: TRBJ2-4; CDR3nt: TGTGCCAGCAGCGAAACTAGCGGGAGGGCAAGGGTGAACATTCAGTACTTC; CDR3aa: CASSETSGRARVNIQYF
abundance: -; v_gene: TRBV7-2; d_gene: -; j_gene: TRBJ2-7; CDR3nt: TGTGCCAGCAGCTTATCCATGTACGAGCAGTACTTC; CDR3aa: CASSLSMYEQYF
abundance: -; v_gene: TRBV30; d_gene: TRBD1; j_gene: TRBJ2-3; CDR3nt: TGTGCCTGGAATCGGGACAGGAGGGATACGCAGTATTTT; CDR3aa: CAWNRDRRDTQYF
abundance: -; v_gene: TRBV6-4; d_gene: TRBD1; j_gene: TRBJ2-3; CDR3nt: TGTGCCAGCAGTGCACGACAGGGCGCAGATACGCAGTATTTT; CDR3aa: CASSARQGADTQYF
abundance: -; v_gene: TRBV9; d_gene: -; j_gene: TRBJ1-1; CDR3nt: TGTGCCAGCAGCGTAGGGCATATGAACACTGAAGCTTTCTTT; CDR3aa: CASSVGHMNTEAFF
abundance: -; v_gene: TRBV12-5; d_gene: TRBD1; j_gene: TRBJ1-3; CDR3nt: TGTGCTAGTGGTTTGGGACAGGGTACTGGAAACACCATATATTTT; CDR3aa: CASGLGQGTGNTIYF
abundance: -; v_gene: TRBV11-3; d_gene: TRBD2; j_gene: TRBJ2-2; CDR3nt: TGTGCCAGCAGCTGGAGAGGCGGGGGGAACACCGGGGAGCTGTTTTTT; CDR3aa: CASSWRGGGNTGELFF
abundance: -; v_gene: TRBV5-4; d_gene: TRBD1; j_gene: TRBJ1-2; CDR3nt: TGTGCCAGCGGACCGATGACAGGGGTTTACTATGGCTACACCTTC; CDR3aa: CASGPMTGVYYGYTF
abundance: once; v_gene: TRBV4-2; d_gene: TRBD2; j_gene: TRBJ2-1; CDR3nt: TGTGCCAGCAGCCAAGATTTAGCGGGGGGGGGCTACAATGAGCAGTTCTTC; CDR3aa: CASSQDLAGGGYNEQFF
abundance: -; v_gene: TRBV15; d_gene: -; j_gene: TRBJ1-4; CDR3nt: TGTGCCACCAGCCAGGAGGACGGGGTCTACGAAAAACTGTTTTTT; CDR3aa: CATSQEDGVYEKLFF
abundance: -; v_gene: TRBV9; d_gene: -; j_gene: TRBJ1-6; CDR3nt: TGTGCCAGCAGCGTAGGATGGTCAGGGGCGAATTCACCCCTCCACTTT; CDR3aa: CASSVGWSGANSPLHF
abundance: -; v_gene: TRBV5-1; d_gene: TRBD1; j_gene: TRBJ1-6; CDR3nt: TGCGCCAGCAGCCCATGGGACAGTGAAAATTCACCCCTCCACTTT; CDR3aa: CASSPWDSENSPLHF
abundance: -; v_gene: TRBV4-2; d_gene: TRBD1; j_gene: TRBJ2-7; CDR3nt: TGTGCCAGCAGCCCAAAGGGGGACAGGGACGCTGGCGAGCAGTACTTC; CDR3aa: CASSPKGDRDAGEQYF
abundance: -; v_gene: TRBV7-3; d_gene: -; j_gene: TRBJ1-3; CDR3nt: TGTGCCAGCAGCTTGGCGGGCGCGAGCTCTGGAAACACCATATATTTT; CDR3aa: CASSLAGASSGNTIYF